These 10 T cell receptor beta chains were all obtained from the same sample, sequenced in a study of cytomegalovirus exposure and HLA in healthy donors. The PCR contained 60 Vbeta and 13 Jbeta primers. Method: immunoSEQ multiplex PCR; TCRdb's copy keeps in-frame clones and lacks some. The data contain 75,000 to 95,000 clones, approximately 66% of them singletons. Sequenced: PBMCs. The receptors derive from a man aged 30 to 39 in good health and CMV-seronegative.

The CDR3 here is CASSIDPYYEQYF. For the CDR3, the DNA is TGTGCCAGTAGTATAGATCCCTACTACGAGCAGTACTTC. The chain carries TRBV19 and TRBJ2-7; no definite D call. The CDR3 totals 13 residues. Germline V CDR1 and CDR2: LNHDA, SQIVND (reference sequence). Trimming removed 0 bases at V and 3 bases at J, with 6 bases between.

This clone has just a few counts. This chain links TRBV6-5 with TRBJ2-1; 9 bases are shared with TRBD1. CDR1 and CDR2 from the germline V gene are MNHEY and SVGAGI. V shed 5 bases, J shed 15 bases, and the junction held 8 bases outside the gene matches. The CDR3 extends over 12 amino acids. The CDR3 DNA reads as TGTGCCAGCAGTGAAACCGGGACAGGGCCGTTCTTC. It specifies CASSETGTGPFF.

The chain recombines TRBV7-3 with TRBJ2-1; 7 bases agree with TRBD2. The V gene's germline CDR1 is SGHTA and CDR2 FQGTGA. The CDR3 sequence is 15 residues long. Trimming cost V 3 bases and J 0 bases; bases outside gene matches: 2. The CDR3 DNA reads TGTGCCAGCAGCTTGGGAGGGACCTCCTACAATGAGCAGTTCTTC. Translating it yields CASSLGGTSYNEQFF.

The chain carries TRBV6-5 and TRBJ1-5; 7 bases align to TRBD1. This CDR3 is 14 amino acids long. Germline-derived CDR1 and CDR2 are MNHEY and SVGAGI. Trimming at V came to 6 bases and at J to 9 bases, leaving 11 bases not matched to a gene. The CDR3 DNA reads TGTGCCAGCAGACCGGACAGGCGAGTTTTGCCCCAGCATTTT. Its protein is CASRPDRRVLPQHF.

This rearrangement joins TRBV9 to TRBJ1-1; no clear D gene. The germline gives CDR1 SGDLS, CDR2 YYNGEE. V gave up 0 bases and J gave up 0 bases, with 12 bases separating them. CDR3 length: 16 residues. CDR3 loop: CASSVDTDSLNTEAFF. Here the CDR3 DNA reads TGTGCCAGCAGCGTAGATACTGACTCATTGAACACTGAAGCTTTCTTT.

J is TRBJ2-7 and V is TRBV13, with TRBD2 as a possible D gene (5 bases). The germline CDR1 and CDR2 sequences are PRHDT and FYEKMQ (reference sequence). The V end was cut by 5 bases, the J end by 2 bases, with 16 bases between. The CDR3 contains 15 residues. CDR3 sequence reads: CASSPTRAETYEQYF. The CDR3 DNA reads as TGTGCCAGCAGCCCGACGCGGGCCGAGACCTACGAGCAGTACTTC.

In this sample, this clone turned up a few times. V gene TRBV10-2 combines with J gene TRBJ2-1; TRBD2 matches at 10 bases. The CDR3 runs to 15 residues. Trimming removed 3 bases from V and 5 bases from J; junction bases left unmatched: 4. Germline values: CDR1 WSHSY, CDR2 SAAADI. CDR3 nucleotide sequence: TGCGCCAGCAGTGAAAGGCTAGCGGGAGACAATGAGCAGTTCTTC. Amino acid sequence: CASSERLAGDNEQFF.

Sample share makes this clone medium-sized. The V gene is TRBV6-5, the J gene TRBJ2-1, with 11 bases aligning to TRBD2. V gave up 5 bases and J gave up 4 bases; unmatched junction bases: 4. The CDR3 runs to 15 residues. CDR1 is MNHEY, CDR2 SVGAGI, per germline. The CDR3 loop reads CASSTTSGGYNEQFF. The CDR3 nucleotides are TGTGCCAGCAGTACTACTAGCGGGGGATACAATGAGCAGTTCTTC.

The rearrangement joins TRBV19 to TRBJ2-4; weak D call: TRBD1 (6 bases). There are 15 residues in the CDR3. V lost 10 bases and J 1 base, leaving 17 bases between the germline ends. The V gene's germline CDR1 is LNHDA and CDR2 SQIVND (reference sequence). In nucleotides, the CDR3 is TGTGCCACCTCTGGACAGTTGGGGGCCAAAAACATTCAGTACTTC. The encoded protein is CATSGQLGAKNIQYF.

The V call is TRBV9, the J call TRBJ2-5; the match to TRBD2 covers 10 bases. The V gene's germline CDR1 is SGDLS and CDR2 YYNGEE. This CDR3 is built from 16 residues. After removal of 0 bases from V and 3 bases from J, the junction contained 5 bases not matched to a gene. The CDR3 DNA sequence: TGTGCCAGCAGCGTAGCGCCTAGCGGGGGTAAAGAGACCCAGTACTTC. This translates into CASSVAPSGGKETQYF.